Listed below are T cell receptor beta chains from one sample, sequenced in a study of blood T cell repertoires in COVID-19. The assay was immunoSEQ multiplex PCR, and TCRdb's table has in-frame clones only and misses some. The sample contains about 400,000 clones, around 89% of which appear only once. Sequencing was performed on peripheral blood. These receptor sequences come from a woman in her thirties with acute or convalescent COVID-19. CDR3s include the opening cysteine and the closing phenylalanine or tryptophan. The order of the fields is D gene, clone size, V gene, J gene, CDR3 protein, CDR3 DNA. D genes are given only for firm matches. The listing skips clone size in some rows; elsewhere it reads once, few, many or a size class.

>.|.|TRBV6-5|TRBJ2-1
CANSSPGDEQFF
TGTGCCAACAGTTCACCGGGGGATGAGCAGTTCTTC
>.|.|TRBV27|TRBJ2-1
CASSSTGHEQFF
TGTGCCAGCAGTTCGACAGGCCATGAGCAGTTCTTC
>TRBD1|.|TRBV27|TRBJ1-2
CASSHVGTGGSGGYTF
TGTGCCAGCAGCCACGTTGGGACAGGGGGTTCTGGAGGCTACACCTTC
>.|once|TRBV4-1|TRBJ2-7
CASSLYRVAPYEQYF
TGCGCCAGCAGCCTATACAGGGTCGCGCCCTACGAGCAGTACTTC
>.|.|TRBV5-4|TRBJ2-3
CASSLGAAPGDTQYF
TGTGCCAGCAGCTTGGGGGCGGCTCCAGGGGATACGCAGTATTTT
>TRBD2|.|TRBV3-1/TRBV3-2|TRBJ2-3
CASSRDGLAGVESRDTQYF
TGTGCCAGCAGCCGCGACGGGCTAGCGGGGGTTGAGTCAAGAGATACGCAGTATTTT
>.|.|TRBV6-6|TRBJ2-3
CASSFPGYRGTDTQYF
TGTGCCAGCAGTTTCCCGGGCTACCGGGGGACGGATACGCAGTATTTT
>TRBD1|.|TRBV14|TRBJ2-7
CASSHPRTGDYEQYF
TGTGCCAGCAGCCATCCTCGGACAGGGGACTACGAGCAGTACTTC
>TRBD1|.|TRBV6-5|TRBJ1-2
CASSSPPTGNYGYTF
TGTGCCAGCAGTTCCCCACCGACAGGGAACTATGGCTACACCTTC
>TRBD2|.|TRBV14|TRBJ2-3
CASSQPGLHTQYF
TGTGCCAGCAGCCAACCGGGACTACATACGCAGTATTTT
>.|.|TRBV27|TRBJ2-3
CASSRTASTDTQYF
TGTGCCAGCAGTCGGACAGCTAGCACAGATACGCAGTATTTT
>.|.|TRBV6-5|TRBJ1-2
CASRTGGNYGYTF
TGTGCCAGCAGGACGGGGGGTAACTATGGCTACACCTTC
>TRBD1|.|TRBV27|TRBJ1-5
CASSLIGTGNGPQHF
TGTGCCAGCAGTTTAATTGGGACAGGGAATGGGCCCCAGCATTTT
>TRBD1|once|TRBV6-5|TRBJ2-1
CASSYSSGGAYNEQFF
TGTGCCAGCAGTTACTCTTCAGGGGGCGCCTACAATGAGCAGTTCTTC
>.|.|TRBV21-1|TRBJ2-7
CAYEVAPSCHEQYF
TGTGCCTACGAAGTGGCCCCTAGTTGCCACGAGCAGTACTTC
>TRBD1|.|TRBV7-9|TRBJ1-2
CASSRETGASGGYTF
TGTGCCAGCAGCCGAGAAACAGGGGCTTCGGGGGGCTACACCTTC
>TRBD1|few|TRBV27|TRBJ2-2
CASSEYPGQGRAGELFF
TGTGCCAGCAGTGAATACCCTGGACAGGGTAGAGCCGGGGAGCTGTTTTTT
>TRBD1|.|TRBV29-1|TRBJ2-2
CSGLGTGRESGELFF
TGCAGCGGCCTAGGGACAGGGAGGGAATCCGGGGAGCTGTTTTTT
>TRBD1|.|TRBV5-1|TRBJ1-2
CASRSDRVYGYTF
TGCGCCAGCAGATCTGACAGGGTCTATGGCTACACCTTC
>TRBD1|once|TRBV5-1|TRBJ1-1
CASSDATGRNTEAFF
TGCGCCAGCAGCGATGCGACAGGGAGGAACACTGAAGCTTTCTTT
>TRBD2|once|TRBV6-5|TRBJ2-7
CASSLGLAGSYEQYF
TGTGCCAGCAGTTTGGGACTAGCGGGAAGCTACGAGCAGTACTTC
>.|few|TRBV5-1|TRBJ2-3
CASQMGASTDTQYF
TGCGCCAGCCAAATGGGGGCCAGCACAGATACGCAGTATTTT
>.|.|TRBV5-1|TRBJ1-4
CASSLGQKNEKLFF
TGCGCCAGCAGCTTGGGGCAGAAAAATGAAAAACTGTTTTTT
>.|.|TRBV5-1|TRBJ1-1
CASSLSAGNTEAFF
TGCGCCAGCAGCTTGTCTGCCGGGAACACTGAAGCTTTCTTT
>TRBD2|.|TRBV4-2|TRBJ2-7
CASSQDLGGVGYEQYF
TGTGCCAGCAGCCAAGATCTTGGGGGGGTAGGGTACGAGCAGTACTTC
>.|.|TRBV7-8|TRBJ1-5
CASSLTGGNQPQHF
TGTGCCAGCAGCTTGACGGGTGGCAATCAGCCCCAGCATTTT
>.|.|TRBV20-1|TRBJ1-5
CSASIAADNQPQHF
TGCAGTGCTAGTATCGCGGCGGACAATCAGCCCCAGCATTTT
>TRBD2|.|TRBV9|TRBJ2-1
CASSTSSARGGADNEQFF
TGTGCCAGCAGCACCTCATCCGCCCGGGGGGGGGCAGACAATGAGCAGTTCTTC
>TRBD1|.|TRBV4-1|TRBJ2-2
CASSQVKQGAIGELFF
TGCGCCAGCAGCCAGGTTAAACAGGGGGCCATCGGGGAGCTGTTTTTT
>.|.|TRBV20-1|TRBJ1-5
CSASQGNQPQHF
TGCAGTGCTAGTCAGGGAAATCAGCCCCAGCATTTT
>TRBD1|.|TRBV7-8|TRBJ1-6
CASSFRRDRGSPLHF
TGTGCCAGCAGCTTCCGCCGGGACAGAGGTTCACCCCTCCACTTT
>.|.|TRBV11-2|TRBJ2-7
CASKGRDYEQYF
TGTGCCAGCAAGGGGCGGGACTACGAGCAGTACTTC
>TRBD1|.|TRBV28|TRBJ2-1
CASSLGQGTDEQFF
TGTGCCAGCAGTTTGGGACAGGGGACGGATGAGCAGTTCTTC
>TRBD1|.|TRBV6-5|TRBJ2-5
CASSPRDRVETQYF
TGTGCCAGCAGTCCCCGGGACAGGGTTGAGACCCAGTACTTC
>TRBD1|once|TRBV6-5|TRBJ2-6
CASSSTGAGANVLTF
TGTGCCAGCAGTTCAACAGGGGCTGGGGCCAACGTCCTGACTTTC
>TRBD1|.|TRBV25-1|TRBJ2-4
CASSDRTMDRGAKNIQYF
TGTGCCAGCAGTGACCGAACCATGGACAGGGGAGCCAAAAACATTCAGTACTTC
>.|.|TRBV24-1|TRBJ2-5
CATSDRTAVETQYF
TGTGCCACCAGTGATCGGACAGCTGTGGAGACCCAGTACTTC
>TRBD1|.|TRBV23-1|TRBJ1-2
CASSPPRQGATF
TGCGCCAGCAGTCCTCCCCGACAGGGGGCCACCTTC
>.|.|TRBV2|TRBJ1-4
CASSLRPVQTNEKLFF
TGTGCCAGCAGTCTTAGACCCGTCCAGACAAATGAAAAACTGTTTTTT
>.|.|TRBV21-1|TRBJ2-1
CASSKRKQVSSYNEQFF
TGTGCCAGCAGCAAAAGGAAACAGGTAAGCTCCTACAATGAGCAGTTCTTC
>TRBD1|.|TRBV9|TRBJ2-2
CARATGVDTGELFF
TGTGCCAGAGCCACAGGGGTCGACACCGGGGAGCTGTTTTTT